These 5 T cell receptor beta chains were all obtained from the same sample, sequenced in a study of blood T cell repertoires in COVID-19 (dated by TCRdb to between 2020 and 2021). Libraries were constructed by the immunoSEQ multiplex PCR assay. TCRdb stores this immuneACCESS table with in-frame sequences only. Part of the clones is absent; in the studies checked, under half of the shortfall reflects unresolved V genes, and no reason is known for the rest. Counted in this sample were about 100,000 clones; roughly 77% of them appeared once. Approximately 24% of the sample is taken by the ten largest. Material for sequencing was peripheral blood. The receptors were sampled from a human donor in a cohort sampled during active COVID-19.

The CDR3 sequence is CASGSTASGNTIYF. The CDR3 bases are TGTGCCAGCGGATCGACAGCCTCTGGAAACACCATATATTTT. The gene calls are TRBV9 and TRBJ1-3, with a weak D call TRBD1 (5 bases). The CDR3 has 14 amino acids. Trimming left V 7 bases short and J 0 bases short, with 11 bases between. CDR1 and CDR2 (germline): SGDLS, YYNGEE.

The chain carries TRBV4-2 and TRBJ1-6; no reliable D call. The CDR3 consists of 13 residues. Trimming removed 0 bases from V and 9 bases from J, with 6 bases in between. CDR1 LGHNA and CDR2 YNFKEQ come from the germline V gene. The DNA for the CDR3 is TGTGCCAGCAGCCAAGATCTGAGTTCACCCCTCCACTTT. It codes for CASSQDLSSPLHF.

This chain links TRBV15 with TRBJ2-3, with 12 bases lining up with TRBD2. The junction had 6 bases not matched to a gene; V was cut back by 1 base and J by 4 bases. The CDR3 totals 17 residues. The germline V gene has CDR1 LNHNV and CDR2 YYDKDF (reference sequence). The CDR3 DNA reads TGTGCCACCAGCAGAGGCGCTAGCGGGAGGGCCGCAGATACGCAGTATTTT. Protein: CATSRGASGRAADTQYF. Complete variable domain (other parts from reference TRBV15 and TRBJ2-3): DAMVIQNPRYQVTQFGKPVTLSCSQTLNHNVMYWYQQKSSQAPKLLFHYYDKDFNNEADTPDNFQSRRPNTSFCFLDIRSPGLGDTAMYLCATSRGASGRAADTQYFGPGTRLTVL.

CDR3 region: CALSRGANTEAFF. The CDR3 region has the DNA TGTGCCTTGTCCCGTGGGGCGAACACTGAAGCTTTCTTT. This rearrangement joins TRBV6-6 to TRBJ1-1; TRBD1 might be the D (5 bases). Trimming took off 11 bases at V and 1 base at J, with 14 bases between the two ends. Germline CDR1 is MNHNY and CDR2 is SVGAGI (reference sequence). The CDR3 is 13 residues long.

The chain is built from TRBV9 and TRBJ1-4; D is unresolved. The germline gives CDR1 SGDLS, CDR2 YYNGEE. The CDR3 runs to 17 residues. The V gene lost 4 bases and the J gene lost 2 bases, with 18 bases spanning the gap. The CDR3 DNA sequence: TGTGCCAGCAGCCCTTACGGAGGCCGGACGACTAATGAAAAACTGTTTTTT. Residues: CASSPYGGRTTNEKLFF.